Listed here are 6 T cell receptor beta chains from one sample, sequenced in a study of T-cell memory formation after mild COVID-19. TCRdb re-called the 5' RACE reads through MiXCR, storing one row per CDR3 protein. Altogether around 420,000 distinct CDR3 sequences are present, roughly 26% being singletons, with the ten largest covering around 8.1%. Sequencing used PBMCs or a T cell subset sorted from them (not recorded which). The source of these receptors is an adult woman who had mild COVID-19 (a few samples of this study predate the infection). Cell type and time point are not known.

The sample holds a few counts of this clonotype. This chain uses TRBV5-1 with TRBJ2-5; no clear D. Germline V gene sequence: CDR1 SGHRS, CDR2 YFSETQ. This CDR3 comprises 11 residues. V was cut by 7 bases and J by 3 bases, with 7 bases left in between. CDR3 region: CASHTEETQYF. For the CDR3, the DNA is TGCGCCAGCCACACCGAAGAGACCCAGTACTTC. Full variable domain (missing parts from reference TRBV5-1 and TRBJ2-5): KAGVTQTPRYLIKTRGQQVTLSCSPISGHRSVSWYQQTPGQGLQFLFEYFSETQRNKGNFPGRFSGRQFSNSRSEMNVSTLELGDSALYLCASHTEETQYFGPGTRLLVL.

In this sample, this clonotype turned up many times. The chain carries TRBV18 and TRBJ1-1; possible D gene TRBD1, 5 bases. CDR3 length: 15 residues. Germline-derived CDR1 and CDR2 are KGHSH and LQKENI. Trimming took off 3 bases at V and 4 bases at J, with 15 bases between the two ends. The CDR3 reads CASSPRQREATEAFF. CDR3 sequence (DNA): TGTGCCAGCTCACCGCGACAGCGGGAGGCCACTGAAGCTTTCTTT.

The sample holds a few counts of this clonotype. The genes are TRBV12-5 and TRBJ2-2; unclear D gene. Trimming left V 5 bases short and J 3 bases short, with 7 bases between. CDR1 and CDR2 from the germline V gene are LGHNT and FRNRAP. This CDR3 region has 13 residues. CDR3 in DNA: TGTGCTAGTGGTCCTCGAGACACCGGGGAGCTGTTTTTT. Residues: CASGPRDTGELFF.

The chain uses TRBV7-9 and TRBJ2-5; 7 bases match TRBD2. This CDR3 has 18 amino acids. The germline gives CDR1 SEHNR, CDR2 FQNEAQ (reference sequence). The J segment lost 2 bases and the V segment lost 3 bases, leaving 15 bases of the junction unmatched. CDR3 loop: CASSLGLRGETPQETQYF. In DNA form, the CDR3 reads TGTGCCAGCAGCTTGGGGCTTCGGGGGGAGACTCCACAAGAGACCCAGTACTTC.

This chain uses TRBV7-9 with TRBJ2-3, with 8 bases identical to TRBD2. The CDR3 loop spans 15 amino acids. In germline, CDR1 is SEHNR, CDR2 FQNEAQ (reference sequence). With V trimmed by 1 base and J by 2 bases, 2 bases remained unmatched. This CDR3 is CASSLVSGTTDTQYF. The CDR3 nucleotides read TGTGCCAGCAGCTTAGTTAGCGGGACCACAGATACGCAGTATTTT. The complete variable domain, with remaining parts taken from reference TRBV7-9 and TRBJ2-3, reads DTGVSQNPRHKITKRGQNVTFRCDPISEHNRLYWYRQTLGQGPEFLTYFQNEAQLEKSRLLSDRFSAERPKGSFSTLEIQRTEQGDSAMYLCASSLVSGTTDTQYFGPGTRLTVL.

The chain uses TRBV15 and TRBJ1-6; D not resolved. The CDR3 consists of 16 residues. Germline CDR1 is LNHNV and CDR2 is YYDKDF (reference sequence). The V end was cut by 3 bases, the J end by 10 bases, with 19 bases between. This CDR3 is CATSREHRDVLSPLHF. The CDR3, as DNA: TGTGCCACCAGCAGGGAACATCGAGACGTCCTATCACCCCTCCACTTT.